This section outlines one TCR beta chain sequence together with its context. This specimen belongs to a study of blood T cell repertoires in COVID-19. About the study: Samples came from the United States, Italy and Spain, spanning acute and convalescent COVID-19. PBMCs, B-cell-depleted T cells, or T cells were the source of the cDNA or gDNA that made up the material.

As handled by the study authors: From reference gene primer amplification, estimates of nucleated cell counts were derived. Clones were read by immunoSEQ multiplex PCR, and TCRdb kept only the in-frame ones, dropping some. The DNA was the basis for D and trimming; V, J and clone size are from that table. The repertoire has 70,000 to 85,000 clones, more than 75% of them found once; the top ten carry about a fifth. The CDR3 runs 16 residues. The germline gives CDR1 MNHEY, CDR2 SVGEGT. Trimming at V came to 0 bases and at J to 5 bases, leaving 6 bases not matched to a gene. This chain connects TRBV6-2 or TRBV6-3 to TRBJ1-1; 10 positions match TRBD1. The sequenced sample was peripheral blood. The clonotype comes from a human donor in a cohort sampled during active COVID-19. CDR3 nucleotides: TGTGCCAGCAGTTACTCGGCGACAGGGGGCCGGACTGAAGCTTTCTTT. Encoded protein: CASSYSATGGRTEAFF.